Following are 26 T cell receptor beta chains from one sample sequenced in a study of T cells after yellow fever vaccination. TCRdb reprocessed the 5' RACE reads with MiXCR, giving one entry per CDR3 protein. This table has fewer than 500,000 distinct CDR3 sequences, around 20% appearing once. The source was PBMCs, collected before the yellow fever booster vaccination. The receptors stem from a young man who received the YFV17D yellow fever vaccine.

The chain has TRBV24-1 and TRBJ1-4, with D perhaps TRBD1 (6 bases). The CDR3 spans 15 residues. The V gene lost 2 bases and the J gene lost 11 bases, with 17 bases spanning the gap. The germline V gene encodes CDR1 KGHDR and CDR2 SFDVKD. The CDR3 DNA is TGTGCCACCAGTGATTACTCCCGGGGGCCTCCGAAACTGTTTTTT. The encoded protein is CATSDYSRGPPKLFF.

This chain uses TRBV4-3 with TRBJ1-1, with 7 bases matching TRBD1. The V gene's germline CDR1 is LGHNA and CDR2 YSLEER. The CDR3 covers 15 residues. Losses at the gene ends were 5 bases for V and 7 bases for J; bases not matched to a gene: 13. CDR3 nucleotide sequence: TGCGCCAGCAGCGCGGCGAATATTGGGACAGATGAAGCTTTCTTT. It yields the protein CASSAANIGTDEAFF.

This clonotype has just a few counts. The chain carries TRBV20-1 and TRBJ2-3; tentatively, D is TRBD1 (6 bases). The CDR3 totals 13 residues. In germline, CDR1 is DFQATT, CDR2 SNEGSKA (reference sequence). Deletions cut 4 bases from V and 6 bases from J, with 14 bases between. The CDR3 nucleotides read TGCAGTGCTACTTTGGGGGCGGTGGATACGCAGTATTTT. Translation: CSATLGAVDTQYF.

The sample holds a few counts of this clonotype. The chain carries TRBV6-5 and TRBJ1-4; D perhaps matches TRBD1 (5 bases). Germline V lookup: CDR1 MNHEY, CDR2 SVGAGI. V dropped 2 bases and J dropped 8 bases, with 12 bases sitting between them. There are 14 residues in the CDR3. This chain's CDR3 is CASSYGADGEKLFF. The CDR3 DNA reads as TGTGCCAGCAGTTACGGGGCCGACGGAGAAAAACTGTTTTTT.

This clonotype was recorded a few times. This sequence joins TRBV7-9 and TRBJ1-1; no firm D call. Germline CDR1 is SEHNR and CDR2 is FQNEAQ (reference sequence). V shed 7 bases and J shed 5 bases, with 8 bases lying between them. The CDR3 totals 11 residues. The CDR3 here is CASIRGTEAFF. The CDR3, as DNA: TGTGCCAGCATCCGGGGAACTGAAGCTTTCTTT.

This clonotype occurred a few times. The chain combines TRBV20-1 with TRBJ2-7, with 9 bases lining up with TRBD2. The CDR3 covers 14 residues. The germline V gene encodes CDR1 DFQATT and CDR2 SNEGSKA (reference sequence). After removal of 5 bases from V and 1 base from J, the junction contained 6 bases not matched to a gene. The CDR3 DNA follows: TGCAGTGCTCTCGGGACTAGCCGATCCTACGAGCAGTACTTC. Translating it yields CSALGTSRSYEQYF.

V and J are TRBV6-2 or TRBV6-3 and TRBJ2-6, with D hard to call. The CDR3 runs to 15 residues. Germline CDR1 MNHEY, CDR2 SVGEGT. V shed 2 bases and J shed 0 bases, with 5 bases lying between them. CDR3 nucleotides: TGTGCCAGCAGTTACGGTAGCTCTGGGGCCAACGTCCTGACTTTC. Amino acids: CASSYGSSGANVLTF.

There are many counts of this clonotype. The gene calls are TRBV29-1 and TRBJ1-2, with TRBD1 matching 8 bases. Germline CDR1 is SQVTM and CDR2 is ANQGSEA. CDR3 size: 11 residues. V lost 4 bases to trimming and J lost 9 bases; unmatched junction nucleotides: 4. The CDR3 DNA reads TGCAGCGTTGGCCGGGACAGGCGCTACACCTTC. Protein sequence: CSVGRDRRYTF.

The V gene is TRBV18, the J gene TRBJ1-2; TRBD1 agrees at 9 bases. Germline V lookup: CDR1 KGHSH, CDR2 LQKENI. This CDR3 region has 16 residues. V shed 3 bases, J shed 8 bases, and the junction held 13 bases outside the gene matches. The CDR3 DNA reads TGTGCCAGCTCACCCCAGGGACAGGGCGGAAATGAGGGCTACACCTTC. Translated, it gives CASSPQGQGGNEGYTF.

The chain has TRBV4-1 and TRBJ1-2; 8 bases are a match to TRBD1. Germline assignment: CDR1 MGHRA and CDR2 YSYEKL. Trimming cost V 1 base and J 7 bases; bases outside gene matches: 2. The CDR3 loop spans 13 amino acids. CDR3 residues: CASSQGTGLGYTF. In DNA form, the CDR3 reads TGCGCCAGCAGCCAAGGGACAGGGCTTGGCTACACCTTC.

There are a few counts of this clonotype. The J gene is TRBJ1-1, the V gene TRBV5-1; 8 positions match TRBD1. In germline, CDR1 is SGHRS, CDR2 YFSETQ. The junction had 2 bases not matched to a gene; V was cut back by 3 bases and J by 1 base. The CDR3 loop spans 14 amino acids. CDR3 DNA sequence: TGCGCCAGCAGCTCAGGGGGCCCGAACACTGAAGCTTTCTTT. Translated: CASSSGGPNTEAFF.

The chain couples TRBV24-1 to TRBJ2-3; no reliable D call. V was cut by 5 bases and J by 1 base, with 9 bases left in between. Germline loops: CDR1 KGHDR, CDR2 SFDVKD. CDR3 length: 14 amino acids. The CDR3 is CATSAPVGTDTQYF. CDR3 DNA: TGTGCCACCAGTGCGCCAGTAGGCACAGATACGCAGTATTTT.

V is TRBV4-3 and J is TRBJ2-1; D is tentatively TRBD1 or TRBD2 (6 bases each). The V gene's germline CDR1 is LGHNA and CDR2 YSLEER. V lost 1 base and J lost 0, with 13 bases in between. This CDR3 comprises 17 residues. The DNA of the CDR3 is TGCGCCAGCAGCCAAGGAGGGGGGTTTAGCTCCTACAATGAGCAGTTCTTC. This gives the protein CASSQGGGFSSYNEQFF.

The chain has TRBV4-1 and TRBJ1-1; the D gene is possibly TRBD1 (5 bases). Per germline, CDR1 MGHRA and CDR2 YSYEKL. This CDR3 is 15 amino acids long. The V gene lost 3 bases and the J gene lost 0 bases, with 11 bases spanning the gap. DNA of the CDR3: TGCGCCAGCAGCCATTTCCGACAGTTGAACACTGAAGCTTTCTTT. As protein: CASSHFRQLNTEAFF.

The V and J genes are TRBV20-1 and TRBJ1-6; D call uncertain. Deletions cut 3 bases from V and 7 bases from J, with 4 bases between. From germline, CDR1 is DFQATT and CDR2 SNEGSKA (reference sequence). This CDR3 is built from 11 residues. The CDR3 here is CSASYNSPLHF. CDR3 in DNA: TGCAGTGCTAGCTACAATTCACCCCTCCACTTT.

The V and J genes are TRBV20-1 and TRBJ1-1; possibly TRBD1 for D (6 bases). V lost 6 bases to trimming and J lost 4 bases, with 15 bases between them. The CDR3 contains 13 residues. CDR1 DFQATT and CDR2 SNEGSKA come from the germline V gene (reference sequence). CDR3: CSAKKDRGTEAFF. The CDR3 DNA follows: TGCAGTGCAAAAAAGGACAGAGGCACTGAAGCTTTCTTT.

This clonotype was counted a single time. The chain links TRBV29-1 to TRBJ2-2; possibly TRBD2 for D (6 bases). Looked up from germline, CDR1 is SQVTM and CDR2 is ANQGSEA. This CDR3 contains 16 residues. Trimming cost V 1 base and J 0 bases, with 12 bases left between them. This chain's CDR3 is CSVEGVAAANTGELFF. As DNA, the CDR3 is TGCAGCGTTGAAGGCGTAGCGGCGGCGAACACCGGGGAGCTGTTTTTT.

In this sample, this clonotype turned up a few times. This sequence joins TRBV12-3 or TRBV12-4 and TRBJ2-3; either TRBD1 or TRBD2 may fit D (7 bases each). This CDR3 comprises 14 residues. Trimming removed 6 bases from V and 5 bases from J, with 15 bases in between. DNA for the CDR3: TGTGCCAGCAGCCGGTCAGGGGGGGGAGATACGCAGTATTTT. Protein sequence: CASSRSGGGDTQYF.

CDR3 coding DNA: TGTGCCAGCTTTGGGGGAGGGGGCTCAGATACGCAGTATTTT. Encoded protein: CASFGGGGSDTQYF. V and J are TRBV7-2 and TRBJ2-3, with D perhaps being TRBD1 or TRBD2 (7 bases each). Trimming cost V 8 bases and J 4 bases, with 16 bases left between them. The CDR3 sequence is 14 residues long. In germline, CDR1 is SGHTA, CDR2 FQGNSA.

The chain recombines TRBV6-2 or TRBV6-3 with TRBJ2-2; TRBD2 matches at 11 bases. Germline assignment: CDR1 MNHEY and CDR2 SVGEGT. The V and J ends lost 8 bases and 6 bases, in that order; junction bases with no gene match: 5. The CDR3 has 14 amino acids. The CDR3 protein is CASGLLAGAGELFF. CDR3 bases: TGTGCCAGCGGACTACTAGCGGGGGCCGGGGAGCTGTTTTTT.

This chain links TRBV28 with TRBJ2-1; 10 bases fit TRBD2. CDR3 size: 16 residues. Germline CDR1 and CDR2: MDHEN and SYDVKM. The J segment lost 0 bases and the V segment lost 5 bases, leaving 4 bases of the junction unmatched. CDR3: CASSRSGGSSYNEQFF. CDR3 nucleotide sequence: TGTGCCAGCAGTCGTAGCGGGGGGAGCTCCTACAATGAGCAGTTCTTC. The full variable domain, with the rest looked up from reference TRBV28 and TRBJ2-1, is DVKVTQSSRYLVKRTGEKVFLECVQDMDHENMFWYRQDPGLGLRLIYFSYDVKMKEKGDIPEGYSVSREKKERFSLILESASTNQTSMYLCASSRSGGSSYNEQFFGPGTRLTVL.

The J gene is TRBJ2-4, the V gene TRBV6-5; D remains unclear. Germline V lookup: CDR1 MNHEY, CDR2 SVGAGI. The CDR3 length is 18 residues. Deletions cut 2 bases from V and 0 bases from J, with 17 bases between. CDR3 nucleotides: TGTGCCAGCAGTTACCATGTAGCCAGAAGGTTAGCCAAAAACATTCAGTACTTC. Protein product: CASSYHVARRLAKNIQYF.

This clonotype was counted only a few times. The J gene is TRBJ1-5, the V gene TRBV6-2 or TRBV6-3, with D possibly being TRBD1 (5 bases). The CDR3 contains 14 residues. Trimming stripped 8 bases from V and 6 bases from J, with 17 bases between. CDR1 and CDR2 (germline): MNHEY, SVGEGT. CDR3 protein: CASLRGVRAQPQHF. CDR3 DNA: TGTGCCAGCCTTAGAGGGGTTCGGGCTCAGCCCCAGCATTTT.

This clonotype has a handful of counts. The V call is TRBV4-2, the J call TRBJ2-5, with a tentative D call TRBD2 (5 bases). The CDR3 consists of 17 residues. Germline assignment: CDR1 LGHNA and CDR2 YNFKEQ. V was shortened by 0 bases and J by 2 bases, with 16 bases between the two germline ends. CDR3 nucleotide sequence: TGTGCCAGCAGCCAAGATTACGCCGGACTGGGGCAAGAGACCCAGTACTTC. Its protein product is CASSQDYAGLGQETQYF.

CDR3 in DNA: TGTGCCAGCAGCGTCGACAGAGTCCAAGGGGGTGGCTACACCTTC. It encodes CASSVDRVQGGGYTF. The chain carries TRBV7-9 and TRBJ1-2, with TRBD1 as a possible D gene (6 bases). Germline loops: CDR1 SEHNR, CDR2 FQNEAQ (reference sequence). Trimming removed 5 bases from V and 7 bases from J, with 20 bases in between. The CDR3 is 15 amino acids.

This clonotype was detected ten times or more. The chain recombines TRBV25-1 with TRBJ1-6; 9 bases are shared with TRBD1. Germline loops: CDR1 MGHDK, CDR2 SYGVNS. Germline trimming cut 4 bases from V and 5 bases from J; bases unmatched to any gene: 0. This CDR3 contains 14 residues. The CDR3 here is CASSGQGDNSPLHF. For the CDR3, the DNA is TGTGCCAGCAGTGGACAGGGGGATAATTCACCCCTCCACTTT.